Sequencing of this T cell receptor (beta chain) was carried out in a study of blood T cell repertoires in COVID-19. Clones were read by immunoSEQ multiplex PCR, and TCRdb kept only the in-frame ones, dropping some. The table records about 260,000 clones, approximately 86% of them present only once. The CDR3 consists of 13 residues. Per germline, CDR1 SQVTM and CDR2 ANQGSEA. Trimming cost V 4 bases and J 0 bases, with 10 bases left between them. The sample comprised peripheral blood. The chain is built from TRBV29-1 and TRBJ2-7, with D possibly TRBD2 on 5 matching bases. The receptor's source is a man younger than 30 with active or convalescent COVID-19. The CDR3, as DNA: TGCAGCGTTGGGACTTCCTTCTCCTACGAGCAGTACTTC. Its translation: CSVGTSFSYEQYF.